This TCR beta chain derives from a study of radiation and T cells in renal cell carcinoma. Germline V CDR1 and CDR2: ENHRY, SYGVKD. The junction had 7 bases not matched to a gene; V was cut back by 8 bases and J by 5 bases. CDR3 length equals 13 residues. Indicated time point: blood 2 weeks post-SBRT. Treatment meaning: 15 Gy SBRT to primary tumor, nephrectomy 4 weeks later. Generated by immunoSEQ multiplex PCR, the TCRdb table keeps only in-frame clones and is missing some. The sample yields over 60,000 clones, around 77% seen once. The receptor comes from a man between 60 and 75 years old with renal cell carcinoma. The sequencing used blood, collected from a patient whose treatment included radiotherapy and nephrectomy. V is TRBV10-3 and J is TRBJ1-1; 8 bases agree with TRBD1. The CDR3 spells CAILQGVDTEAFF. The CDR3, as DNA: TGTGCCATCCTACAGGGGGTTGATACTGAAGCTTTCTTT.